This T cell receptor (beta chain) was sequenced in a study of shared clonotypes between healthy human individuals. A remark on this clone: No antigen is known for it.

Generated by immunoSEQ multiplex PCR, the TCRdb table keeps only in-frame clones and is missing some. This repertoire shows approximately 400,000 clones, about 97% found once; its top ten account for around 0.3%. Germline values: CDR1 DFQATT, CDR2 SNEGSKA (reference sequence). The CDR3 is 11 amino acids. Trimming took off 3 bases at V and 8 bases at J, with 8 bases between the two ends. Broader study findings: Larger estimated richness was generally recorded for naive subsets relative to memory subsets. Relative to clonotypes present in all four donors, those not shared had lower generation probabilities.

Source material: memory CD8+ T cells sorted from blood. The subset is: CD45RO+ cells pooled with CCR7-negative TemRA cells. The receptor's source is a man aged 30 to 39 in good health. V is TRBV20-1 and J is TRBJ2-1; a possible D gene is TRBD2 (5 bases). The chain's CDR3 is CSARGVHEQFF. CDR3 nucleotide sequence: TGCAGTGCTAGGGGAGTGCATGAGCAGTTCTTC.